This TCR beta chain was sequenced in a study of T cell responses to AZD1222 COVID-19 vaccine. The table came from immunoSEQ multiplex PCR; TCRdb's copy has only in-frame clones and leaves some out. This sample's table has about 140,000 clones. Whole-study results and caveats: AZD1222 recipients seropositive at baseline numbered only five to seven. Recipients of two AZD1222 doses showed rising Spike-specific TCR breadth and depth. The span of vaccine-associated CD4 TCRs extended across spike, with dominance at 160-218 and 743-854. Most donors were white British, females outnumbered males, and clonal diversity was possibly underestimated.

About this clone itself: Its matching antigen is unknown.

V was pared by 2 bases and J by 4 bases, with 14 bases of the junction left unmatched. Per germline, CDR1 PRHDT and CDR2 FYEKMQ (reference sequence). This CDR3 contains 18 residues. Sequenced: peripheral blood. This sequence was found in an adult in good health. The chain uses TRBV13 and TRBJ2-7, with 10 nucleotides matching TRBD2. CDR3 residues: CASSLLASGGPRFYEQYF. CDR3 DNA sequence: TGTGCCAGCAGCTTATTGGCTAGCGGGGGCCCTCGGTTTTACGAGCAGTACTTC.